These 10 T cell receptor beta chains came from one sample sequenced in a study of blood T cell repertoires in COVID-19. Only in-frame clones appear in the TCRdb table, and some are missing; sequencing was by immunoSEQ multiplex PCR. The sample comprises fewer than 500,000 clones, roughly 88% of which are singletons, and approximately 1.5% rests with the top ten. The specimen sequenced was peripheral blood. Receptors originate from a woman in her twenties or thirties with active or convalescent COVID-19.

The chain uses TRBV29-1 and TRBJ1-1; maybe TRBD1 (5 bases). With 1 base removed from V and 10 bases from J, the gap between germline ends came to 10 bases. The germline CDR1 and CDR2 sequences are SQVTM and ANQGSEA. The CDR3 extends over 11 amino acids. The CDR3 sequence: CSVEVDIVAFF. CDR3 coding DNA: TGCAGCGTTGAAGTGGACATTGTAGCTTTCTTT.

The rearrangement links TRBV18 to TRBJ2-5; 8 nucleotides match TRBD2. The CDR3 is made up of 15 amino acids. J was trimmed by 5 bases and V by 3 bases; bases with no gene match: 8. In germline, CDR1 is KGHSH, CDR2 LQKENI. The CDR3 region is CASSPTRGGVETQYF. CDR3 bases: TGTGCCAGCTCACCCACCCGGGGGGGTGTCGAGACCCAGTACTTC.

The chain has TRBV3-1 (or the pseudogene TRBV3-2) and TRBJ1-1; no clear D gene. From germline, CDR1 is LGHDT and CDR2 YNNKEL (reference sequence). Trimming took 4 bases from V and 8 from J, leaving 11 bases between them. The CDR3 is made up of 12 amino acids. The CDR3 protein is CASSPPGVEAFF. CDR3 in DNA: TGTGCCAGCAGCCCCCCGGGAGTCGAAGCTTTCTTT.

The CDR3 spells CASSYLPGSYEQYF. The CDR3 DNA reads as TGTGCCAGCAGTTACCTCCCGGGATCCTACGAGCAGTACTTC. This chain links TRBV6-5 with TRBJ2-7, with D maybe TRBD2 (5 bases). The CDR3 totals 14 residues. Trimming left V 2 bases short and J 1 base short, with 9 bases between. The germline CDR1 and CDR2 sequences are MNHEY and SVGAGI.

This clone was detected only once. The chain combines TRBV5-6 with TRBJ1-2, with TRBD1 matching 7 bases. The CDR3 totals 16 residues. With 0 bases clipped from V and 6 bases from J, the junction kept 11 bases outside the gene matches. Germline lookup yields CDR1 SGHDT and CDR2 YYEEEE. The CDR3 sequence is CASSLVLIGGVNGYTF. The CDR3 DNA reads TGTGCCAGCAGCTTGGTTTTGATAGGGGGCGTAAATGGCTACACCTTC.

The chain is built from TRBV19 and TRBJ2-2; no reliable D call. V lost 1 base to trimming and J lost 4 bases, with 10 bases between them. This CDR3 contains 15 residues. Germline values: CDR1 LNHDA, CDR2 SQIVND (reference sequence). The DNA of the CDR3 is TGTGCCAGTAGTATAGGTCGAGATTTCACCGGGGAGCTGTTTTTT. It specifies CASSIGRDFTGELFF.

The chain recombines TRBV5-1 with TRBJ2-5, with TRBD1 matching 8 bases. The germline CDR1 and CDR2 sequences are SGHRS and YFSETQ. V dropped 4 bases and J dropped 1; count of bases not matched to a gene: 12. The CDR3 loop spans 17 amino acids. The CDR3 sequence is CASSPVAGTGIQETQYF. The DNA of the CDR3 is TGCGCCAGCAGCCCAGTGGCCGGGACAGGCATCCAAGAGACCCAGTACTTC. Based on the CDR3 plus reference TRBV5-1 and TRBJ2-5, the full variable domain is KAGVTQTPRYLIKTRGQQVTLSCSPISGHRSVSWYQQTPGQGLQFLFEYFSETQRNKGNFPGRFSGRQFSNSRSEMNVSTLELGDSALYLCASSPVAGTGIQETQYFGPGTRLLVL.

This clone was seen only a few times. V is TRBV13 and J is TRBJ2-7; D might be TRBD2 (7 bases). CDR3 length equals 13 residues. Trimming removed 4 bases from V and 5 bases from J, with 12 bases in between. Germline CDR1 is PRHDT and CDR2 is FYEKMQ (reference sequence). The CDR3 spells CASSWGGGHEQYF. DNA for the CDR3: TGTGCCAGCAGCTGGGGAGGGGGGCACGAGCAGTACTTC.

The rearrangement links TRBV6-5 to TRBJ2-2; possible D gene TRBD1, 7 bases. Germline-derived CDR1 and CDR2 are MNHEY and SVGAGI. This CDR3 has 13 residues. The V end lost 8 bases, the J end lost 6 bases, and 13 bases lay between the germline ends. In DNA form, the CDR3 reads TGTGCCAGCGGTCAGGGGGAGGCCGGGGAGCTGTTTTTT. Translation: CASGQGEAGELFF.

The rearrangement uses TRBV11-2 and TRBJ2-7; D gene uncertain. Germline lookup yields CDR1 SGHAT and CDR2 FQNNGV. Trimming pared 1 base from V and 3 bases from J, leaving 7 bases between. This CDR3 has 13 amino acids. The CDR3 reads CASSLAPDYEQYF. CDR3 coding DNA: TGTGCCAGCAGCTTAGCTCCAGACTACGAGCAGTACTTC. Combining the CDR3 with reference TRBV11-2 and TRBJ2-7 gives the whole variable domain EAGVAQSPRYKIIEKRQSVAFWCNPISGHATLYWYQQILGQGPKLLIQFQNNGVVDDSQLPKDRFSAERLKGVDSTLKIQPAKLEDSAVYLCASSLAPDYEQYFGPGTRLTVT.